A single sample gave rise to the 23 T cell receptor beta chains below, sequenced in a study of blood T cell repertoires in COVID-19. Data came from immunoSEQ multiplex PCR; TCRdb stores just in-frame clones and leaves some out. The sample lists some 83,000 clones; 65% to 85% were seen once. What was sequenced was peripheral blood. These receptors were taken from a man between 45 and 60 years old with acute or convalescent COVID-19.

The rearrangement joins TRBV11-2 to TRBJ2-7; 7 nucleotides line up with TRBD2. From germline, CDR1 is SGHAT and CDR2 FQNNGV. The V gene end was trimmed by 5 bases and the J gene end by 2 bases; junction bases not matched to a gene: 12. There are 16 residues in the CDR3. The CDR3 DNA is TGTGCCAGCAGCCTCGGCGGTAGCGGGTTTACCTACGAGCAGTACTTC. It translates to CASSLGGSGFTYEQYF.

The V and J genes are TRBV4-3 and TRBJ2-1, with 12 bases aligning to TRBD2. The CDR3 totals 16 residues. V lost 1 base to trimming and J lost 8 bases; unmatched junction nucleotides: 6. Germline CDR1 LGHNA, CDR2 YSLEER. The CDR3 sequence is CASSQVLAGGGDEQFF. The CDR3 DNA is TGCGCCAGCAGCCAAGTGCTAGCGGGAGGGGGCGATGAGCAGTTCTTC.

The chain combines TRBV24-1 with TRBJ1-4, with 10 bases aligning to TRBD1. Losses at the gene ends were 6 bases for V and 6 bases for J; bases not matched to a gene: 3. The CDR3 runs 14 residues. From germline, CDR1 is KGHDR and CDR2 SFDVKD. CDR3 DNA sequence: TGTGCCACCAGTCGGGGACAGGGGCATGAAAAACTGTTTTTT. As protein: CATSRGQGHEKLFF.

The chain couples TRBV3-1 (or the pseudogene TRBV3-2) to TRBJ1-5, with 8 nucleotides matching TRBD1. V lost 3 bases to trimming and J lost 2 bases; unmatched junction nucleotides: 3. This CDR3 comprises 15 residues. The germline CDR1 and CDR2 sequences are LGHDT and YNNKEL (reference sequence). This chain's CDR3 is CASSHSDRGNQPQHF. For the CDR3, the DNA is TGTGCCAGCAGCCATTCGGACAGGGGCAATCAGCCCCAGCATTTT.

The chain employs TRBV6-5 and TRBJ2-1; D gene uncertain. This CDR3 is 13 amino acids long. Between the trimmed V and J ends, which lost 8 bases and 2 bases, there was a span of 10 bases. Germline V lookup: CDR1 MNHEY, CDR2 SVGAGI. CDR3 nucleotides: TGTGCCAGCCCTTTGCGGACCTACAATGAGCAGTTCTTC. Protein product: CASPLRTYNEQFF.

The chain joins TRBV7-9 to TRBJ1-2; a weak D match, TRBD1 (5 bases). This CDR3 has 16 amino acids. Germline-derived CDR1 and CDR2 are SEHNR and FQNEAQ (reference sequence). V was shortened by 0 bases and J by 8 bases, with 19 bases between the two germline ends. DNA for the CDR3: TGTGCCAGCAGCTTAGCCCGGACACTAATGGATGACGGCTACACCTTC. Amino acids: CASSLARTLMDDGYTF.

This clone came up once. V usage is TRBV6-5 and J usage is TRBJ2-7; possible D gene TRBD1, 6 bases. The length of the CDR3 is 12 residues. Looked up from germline, CDR1 is MNHEY and CDR2 is SVGAGI. V lost 6 bases, J lost 8 bases, and 14 bases lay in between. As DNA, the CDR3 is TGTGCCAGCAGCCGAAGTTGGGGGCAGCAGTACTTC. Translation: CASSRSWGQQYF.

The V and J genes are TRBV18 and TRBJ1-1; the D gene is possibly TRBD1 (5 bases). The CDR3 runs 17 residues. V was pared by 2 bases and J by 3 bases, with 19 bases between. From germline, CDR1 is KGHSH and CDR2 LQKENI. CDR3 protein: CASSPVPTGGSHTEAFF. CDR3 DNA: TGTGCCAGCTCACCAGTCCCAACGGGGGGTTCGCACACTGAAGCTTTCTTT.

The V call is TRBV10-1, the J call TRBJ1-5, with 11 bases aligning to TRBD1. The CDR3 is made up of 14 amino acids. CDR1 and CDR2 from the germline V gene are WNHNN and SYGVQD (reference sequence). Trimming at V came to 11 bases and at J to 5 bases, leaving 8 bases not matched to a gene. CDR3 DNA sequence: TGCGCCGGATCGGACAGGGGGCGTGATCAGCCCCAGCATTTT. Encoded protein: CAGSDRGRDQPQHF.

The genes are TRBV29-1 and TRBJ2-7; 9 bases map to TRBD1. The CDR3 has 12 amino acids. Per the germline V gene, CDR1 is SQVTM and CDR2 is ANQGSEA. V gave up 6 bases and J gave up 5 bases; unmatched junction bases: 5. CDR3 region: CSVRDRADEQYF. The DNA of the CDR3 is TGCAGCGTGCGGGACAGGGCGGACGAGCAGTACTTC.

V usage is TRBV29-1 and J usage is TRBJ1-1; a weak D match, TRBD1 (5 bases). The CDR3 is made up of 12 amino acids. The germline CDR1 and CDR2 sequences are SQVTM and ANQGSEA. Trimming cost V 2 bases and J 2 bases, with 6 bases left between them. The CDR3 DNA reads TGCAGCGTTGAACAGGGCAACACTGAAGCTTTCTTT. Translated, it gives CSVEQGNTEAFF.

The chain combines TRBV29-1 with TRBJ2-1; 9 bases line up with TRBD1. V was pared by 7 bases and J by 2 bases, with 9 bases of the junction left unmatched. The CDR3 is 15 amino acids. From germline, CDR1 is SQVTM and CDR2 ANQGSEA. The CDR3 DNA reads as TGCAGCGCCCGATCGGGACAGGGTCCCTACAATGAGCAGTTCTTC. Its translation is CSARSGQGPYNEQFF.

This clone was seen at least ten times. The chain is built from TRBV2 and TRBJ2-7, with D hard to call. CDR1 and CDR2 from the germline V gene are SNHLY and FYNNEI. V lost 0 bases and J 0 bases, leaving 9 bases between the germline ends. This CDR3 comprises 15 residues. CDR3 sequence reads: CASSEALPSSYEQYF. The CDR3 DNA sequence: TGTGCCAGCAGTGAAGCGCTTCCTAGCTCCTACGAGCAGTACTTC.

The V and J genes are TRBV10-3 and TRBJ2-7; 11 nucleotides align to TRBD2. The ends lost 0 bases at V and 5 bases at J; junction bases unmatched: 3. Germline-derived CDR1 and CDR2 are ENHRY and SYGVKD. This CDR3 contains 15 residues. The CDR3 sequence: CAISESLAGVNEQYF. CDR3 nucleotide sequence: TGTGCCATCAGTGAGTCACTAGCGGGAGTTAACGAGCAGTACTTC.

This chain links TRBV3-1 (or the pseudogene TRBV3-2) with TRBJ2-7; 13 bases are a match to TRBD2. The CDR3 is made up of 13 amino acids. V trimming: 6 bases; J trimming: 4 bases; junction bases outside the gene matches: 0. The germline V gene encodes CDR1 LGHDT and CDR2 YNNKEL (reference sequence). CDR3 loop: CASRTSGGYEQYF. CDR3 sequence (DNA): TGTGCCAGCAGGACTAGCGGGGGGTACGAGCAGTACTTC.

This clone showed up just once. The chain carries TRBV6-2 or TRBV6-3 and TRBJ2-3; 8 bases agree with TRBD2. Trimming removed 0 bases from V and 5 bases from J; junction bases left unmatched: 7. Germline lookup yields CDR1 MNHEY and CDR2 SVGEGT. CDR3 length equals 16 residues. The CDR3 loop is CASSYSTAGEGDTQYF. CDR3 sequence (DNA): TGTGCCAGCAGTTACTCGACAGCGGGGGAGGGAGATACGCAGTATTTT.

The rearrangement joins TRBV12-1 to TRBJ2-1; TRBD2 is the table's D call and was not checked against the DNA. TRBV12-1 is assigned pseudogene status. This CDR3 has 16 amino acids. The CDR3 DNA is TGTGCCAGCAGCTTTAGGCTGTCTAGCAAATCCAATGAGCAGTTCTTC. Translation: CASSFRLSSKSNEQFF.

The rearrangement uses TRBV19 and TRBJ2-5; no clear D. There are 13 residues in the CDR3. V was cut by 5 bases and J by 1 base, with 8 bases left in between. Looked up from germline, CDR1 is LNHDA and CDR2 is SQIVND (reference sequence). In DNA, the CDR3 is TGTGCCAGTAGTGGGCGAATCCAAGAGACCCAGTACTTC. This encodes CASSGRIQETQYF.

This clone was counted a few times. The CDR3 nucleotides are TGTGCCAGCAGCAGTGACAGGGGGAAGCATGGCTACACCTTC. Its translation is CASSSDRGKHGYTF. The genes are TRBV21-1 and TRBJ1-2; TRBD1 is the table's D call, not checked against the DNA. TRBV21-1 is assigned pseudogene status. The CDR3 runs 14 residues.

The chain carries TRBV12-3 or TRBV12-4 and TRBJ2-7; unclear D gene. The V end lost 3 bases, the J end lost 7 bases, and 10 bases lay between the germline ends. CDR3 length: 12 residues. The DNA of the CDR3 is TGTGCCAGCAGTTTGTTCGGTCGGGAGCAGTACTTC. This encodes CASSLFGREQYF.

The chain uses TRBV24-1 and TRBJ1-2; D not resolved. Trimming left V 4 bases short and J 0 bases short, with 5 bases between. The CDR3 totals 13 residues. Germline CDR1 KGHDR, CDR2 SFDVKD. CDR3 residues: CATSERSNYGYTF. The CDR3 DNA is TGTGCCACCAGTGAGCGGTCTAACTATGGCTACACCTTC.

The chain couples TRBV3-1 (or the pseudogene TRBV3-2) to TRBJ2-5; TRBD2 might be the D (5 bases). The V gene's germline CDR1 is LGHDT and CDR2 YNNKEL (reference sequence). V was cut by 5 bases and J by 10 bases, with 14 bases left in between. The CDR3 length is 12 residues. The CDR3 nucleotides read TGTGCCAGCAGCAATCCCGGGGTCCTCCAGTACTTC. Its protein product is CASSNPGVLQYF.

This clone was recorded a few times. This chain uses TRBV27 with TRBJ1-3, with D maybe TRBD1 (6 bases). The CDR3 totals 15 residues. V was clipped by 6 bases and J by 2 bases, with 14 bases between them. Germline V lookup: CDR1 MNHEY, CDR2 SMNVEV (reference sequence). This CDR3 is CASRNTGFAGNTIYF. In DNA form, the CDR3 reads TGTGCCAGCAGAAACACAGGGTTCGCTGGAAACACCATATATTTT.